The entry below describes one T cell receptor beta chain. The antigen is not known. The V gene's germline CDR1 is LGHNT and CDR2 FRNRAP. The CDR3 spans 16 residues. V dropped 0 bases and J dropped 4 bases, with 15 bases sitting between them. This entry is derived from a study of T cell responses to AZD1222 COVID-19 vaccine. About the research overall: Timing groups of about 4 and about 12 weeks for second doses were pooled. Study observations and caveats: Donors were chiefly white British, with a greater number of females, and clonal diversity was perhaps underestimated. Vaccine-related CD4 TCRs covered spike, predominating at 160-218 and 743-854. Increased Spike-specific TCR breadth and depth were observed after two AZD1222 doses.

Some clones are missing from TCRdb's copy, which holds only in-frame ones; the method was immunoSEQ multiplex PCR. This sample has about 83,000 clones; more than 75% occur once, and the top ten carry roughly 8.7%. Here the sequenced sample was peripheral blood, taken on day 0 of AZD1222 vaccination. This clonotype originated in an adult in good health. V and J are TRBV12-5 and TRBJ1-1; perhaps TRBD1 as D (6 bases). The CDR3 DNA reads as TGTGCTAGTGGTTTGGTAGTTGGGGGCGCGGGCACTGAAGCTTTCTTT. It encodes CASGLVVGGAGTEAFF.